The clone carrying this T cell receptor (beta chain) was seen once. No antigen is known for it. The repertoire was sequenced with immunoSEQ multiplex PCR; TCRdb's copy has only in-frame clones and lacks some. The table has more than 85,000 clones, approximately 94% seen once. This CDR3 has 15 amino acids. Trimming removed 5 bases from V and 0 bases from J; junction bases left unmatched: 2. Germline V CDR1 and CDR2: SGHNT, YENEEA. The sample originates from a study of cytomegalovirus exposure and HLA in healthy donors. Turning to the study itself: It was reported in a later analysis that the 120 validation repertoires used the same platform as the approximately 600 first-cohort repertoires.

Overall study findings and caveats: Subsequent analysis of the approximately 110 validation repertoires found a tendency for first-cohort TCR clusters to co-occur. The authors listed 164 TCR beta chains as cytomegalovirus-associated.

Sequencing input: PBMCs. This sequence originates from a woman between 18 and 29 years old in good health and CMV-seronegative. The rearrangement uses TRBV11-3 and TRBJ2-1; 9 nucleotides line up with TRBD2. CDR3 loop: CASSLAGSSYNEQFF. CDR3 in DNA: TGTGCCAGCAGCCTAGCGGGGAGCTCCTACAATGAGCAGTTCTTC.